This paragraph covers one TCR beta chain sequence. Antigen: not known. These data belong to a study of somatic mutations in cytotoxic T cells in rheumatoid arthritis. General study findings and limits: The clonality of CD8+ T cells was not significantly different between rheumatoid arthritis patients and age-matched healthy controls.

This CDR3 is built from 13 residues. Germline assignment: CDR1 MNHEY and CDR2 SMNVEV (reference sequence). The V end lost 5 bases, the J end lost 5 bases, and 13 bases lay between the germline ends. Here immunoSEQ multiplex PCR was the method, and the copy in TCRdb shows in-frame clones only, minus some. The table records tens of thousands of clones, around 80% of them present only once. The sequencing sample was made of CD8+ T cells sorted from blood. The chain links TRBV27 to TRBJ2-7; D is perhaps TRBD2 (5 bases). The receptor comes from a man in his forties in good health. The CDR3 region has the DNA TGTGCCAGCAGTCTCTCCGGACTCGACGAGCAGTACTTC. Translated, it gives CASSLSGLDEQYF.